This TCR beta chain was captured in a study of CD8 T cells in Susac syndrome. The CDR3 covers 15 residues. The V gene lost 1 base and the J gene lost 5 bases, with 15 bases spanning the gap. Germline V gene lookup returns CDR1 SGHTA and CDR2 FQGNSA. The authors reverse transcribed roughly 0.5 to 1 ug RNA with random hexamers. TCRdb re-called the immunoSEQ multiplex PCR reads with MiXCR, one entry per CDR3 protein. This table holds around 130,000 distinct CDR3 sequences, roughly 94% found once. Sequenced input: CD4+ T cells from PBMCs. The TCR was taken from a human donor with multiple sclerosis. V and J are TRBV7-2 and TRBJ2-7; D is uncertain. The CDR3 region has the DNA TGTGCCAGCAGCTTAGGTGCACGGCAATCAAACGAGCAGTACTTC. It codes for CASSLGARQSNEQYF.